These 6 T cell receptor beta chains were all obtained from the same sample, sequenced in a study of T cells after yellow fever vaccination. TCRdb re-analysed the 5' RACE reads in MiXCR, keeping a single row per CDR3 protein. The sample includes 150,000 to 200,000 distinct CDR3 sequences, approximately 10% of them seen just once. This specimen was CD8+ T cells sorted from PBMCs, taken 45 days after the yellow fever booster vaccination. The receptors were sampled from a man younger than 35 who received the YFV17D yellow fever vaccine.

This clonotype was seen only a few times. This chain joins TRBV3-1 and TRBJ2-2; D possibly matches TRBD1 or TRBD2 (5 bases each). The CDR3 loop spans 18 amino acids. Trimming took 5 bases from V and 0 from J, leaving 19 bases between them. Germline lookup yields CDR1 LGHDT and CDR2 YNNKEL (reference sequence). CDR3 protein: CASSSSRDGTANTGELFF. CDR3 coding DNA: TGTGCCAGCAGCTCCAGTAGGGACGGCACCGCGAACACCGGGGAGCTGTTTTTT.

This clonotype showed up just a few times. This chain uses TRBV20-1 with TRBJ2-5, with 7 bases matching TRBD2. V trimming: 4 bases; J trimming: 4 bases; junction bases outside the gene matches: 9. CDR1 and CDR2 from the germline V gene are DFQATT and SNEGSKA (reference sequence). CDR3 size: 14 residues. CDR3 DNA: TGCAGTGCTACCAGCGGGGAGGCGCGAGAGACCCAGTACTTC. This sequence encodes CSATSGEARETQYF.

This clonotype was detected ten times or more. The chain combines TRBV6-5 with TRBJ2-3; 9 nucleotides agree with TRBD2. From germline, CDR1 is MNHEY and CDR2 SVGAGI. The ends lost 4 bases at V and 2 bases at J; junction bases unmatched: 4. This CDR3 is built from 15 residues. The CDR3 spells CASSSGGGATDTQYF. In DNA, the CDR3 is TGTGCCAGCAGTTCAGGCGGGGGGGCCACAGATACGCAGTATTTT.

This clonotype has a handful of counts. The genes are TRBV27 and TRBJ2-2; no firm D call. The CDR3 totals 12 residues. The V and J ends lost 4 bases and 8 bases respectively, with 8 bases between them. Per germline, CDR1 MNHEY and CDR2 SMNVEV (reference sequence). The CDR3 DNA sequence: TGTGCCAGCAGTTCAACATCGGGGGAGCTGTTTTTT. Residues: CASSSTSGELFF.

The chain combines TRBV11-2 with TRBJ2-1; 8 bases fit TRBD2. The ends lost 5 bases at V and 0 bases at J; junction bases unmatched: 9. The germline CDR1 and CDR2 sequences are SGHAT and FQNNGV. The CDR3 extends over 17 amino acids. In DNA form, the CDR3 reads TGTGCCAGCAGCCAGGCCCTCGGGACTAGCTCCTACAATGAGCAGTTCTTC. The encoded protein is CASSQALGTSSYNEQFF. Based on the CDR3 plus reference TRBV11-2 and TRBJ2-1, the full variable domain is EAGVAQSPRYKIIEKRQSVAFWCNPISGHATLYWYQQILGQGPKLLIQFQNNGVVDDSQLPKDRFSAERLKGVDSTLKIQPAKLEDSAVYLCASSQALGTSSYNEQFFGPGTRLTVL.

The table lists this clonotype with many counts. The CDR3, as DNA: TGTGCCAGCAGTGGGGGTGGACTAGCGGGGATTTACGAGCAGTACTTC. Translation: CASSGGGLAGIYEQYF. The chain combines TRBV2 with TRBJ2-7; TRBD2 matches 12 bases. Germline lookup yields CDR1 SNHLY and CDR2 FYNNEI. This CDR3 is built from 16 residues. Germline trimming cut 4 bases from V and 4 bases from J; bases unmatched to any gene: 8.